These T cell receptor beta chains were read from a single sample in a study of T cell responses to AZD1222 COVID-19 vaccine. Sequenced by immunoSEQ multiplex PCR; TCRdb stores in-frame clones only, minus some. The sample consists of tens of thousands of clones, roughly 88% of them appearing once. The sample consisted of peripheral blood, taken 28 days after the second AZD1222 dose. The receptors here all came from an adult who received the AZD1222 COVID-19 vaccine. Each CDR3 is given with its conserved first and last residue.

j_call	cdr3_length	v_call	cdr3_aa
TRBJ1-2	17	TRBV18	CASSPDPPGTGGRGYTF
TRBJ2-7	15	TRBV6-5	CASSYVGTSGAEQYF
TRBJ2-7	14	TRBV5-4	CASSLAVPPNEQYF
TRBJ2-1	16	TRBV7-2	CASSFGWGSAYNEQFF
TRBJ2-6	14	TRBV5-1	CATAGFSGANVLTF
TRBJ2-3	13	TRBV6-5	CASRGAGTDTQYF
TRBJ2-7	17	TRBV2	CASSDSFRQSIPYEQYF
TRBJ1-5	14	TRBV18	CASSTGTRNQPQHF
TRBJ2-7	14	TRBV7-9	CASSSSRDPYEQYF
TRBJ1-2	13	TRBV3-1/TRBV3-2	CASSQEGGTGYTF
TRBJ2-1	15	TRBV25-1	CASSEVNRGRYEQFF